These 29 T cell receptor beta chains were sequenced from one sample in a study of blood T cell repertoires in COVID-19. Data came from immunoSEQ multiplex PCR; TCRdb stores just in-frame clones and leaves some out. The sample carries roughly 34,000 clones, about 85% recorded once. Material for sequencing was peripheral blood. Receptor source: a woman over 75 with active or convalescent COVID-19.

CDR3 sequence: CASSQDSGGASSYEQYF. The CDR3 DNA is TGTGCCAGCAGCCAAGATAGCGGGGGGGCGAGCTCCTACGAGCAGTACTTC. The rearrangement links TRBV4-2 to TRBJ2-7; TRBD2 agrees at 11 bases. The CDR3 is 17 residues long. V lost 0 bases, J lost 0 bases, and 4 bases stayed unmatched. CDR1 LGHNA and CDR2 YNFKEQ come from the germline V gene.

The chain combines TRBV11-2 with TRBJ2-1; D not resolved. The CDR3 is made up of 15 amino acids. The germline V gene encodes CDR1 SGHAT and CDR2 FQNNGV. Trimming took off 1 base at V and 6 bases at J, with 13 bases between the two ends. CDR3 in amino acids: CASSLVGSPPNEQFF. CDR3 in DNA: TGTGCCAGCAGCTTAGTGGGCAGCCCTCCCAATGAGCAGTTCTTC.

The CDR3 reads CASTGRVSSGNTIYF. The CDR3 DNA follows: TGTGCCAGCACTGGGCGGGTGTCCTCTGGAAACACCATATATTTT. The chain recombines TRBV28 with TRBJ1-3, with D hard to call. Trimming left V 7 bases short and J 0 bases short, with 13 bases between. Germline V CDR1 and CDR2: MDHEN, SYDVKM. The CDR3 extends over 15 amino acids.

This clone appeared a single time. V usage is TRBV6-5 and J usage is TRBJ2-1, with D maybe TRBD2 (6 bases). Trimming took 8 bases from V and 1 from J, leaving 9 bases between them. The V gene's germline CDR1 is MNHEY and CDR2 SVGAGI. This CDR3 spans 13 amino acids. CDR3 residues: CASRRESYNEQFF. In DNA form, the CDR3 reads TGTGCCAGCCGGAGGGAATCCTACAATGAGCAGTTCTTC.

The chain recombines TRBV18 with TRBJ2-3, with D unclear. The CDR3 is made up of 13 amino acids. V was pared by 3 bases and J by 2 bases, with 6 bases between. Germline V gene sequence: CDR1 KGHSH, CDR2 LQKENI. The CDR3 reads CASSPPYTDTQYF. CDR3 DNA: TGTGCCAGCTCACCTCCTTACACAGATACGCAGTATTTT.

The chain combines TRBV6-5 with TRBJ2-4, with TRBD1 matching 9 bases. Germline CDR1 is MNHEY and CDR2 is SVGAGI. Trimming cost V 5 bases and J 6 bases; bases outside gene matches: 8. CDR3 length equals 15 residues. The CDR3 DNA sequence: TGTGCCAGCAGTCCGCCTACAGGGGGCGGAAACATTCAGTACTTC. Translation: CASSPPTGGGNIQYF.

V usage is TRBV28 and J usage is TRBJ2-7, with a weak D call TRBD1 (6 bases). CDR1 and CDR2 (germline): MDHEN, SYDVKM. V was trimmed by 7 bases and J by 3 bases, leaving 16 bases between them. The CDR3 extends over 14 amino acids. The CDR3 coding sequence is TGTGCCAGCACGACCCAGGGGAAAATCTACGAGCAGTACTTC. Translated: CASTTQGKIYEQYF.

V gene TRBV6-1 combines with J gene TRBJ1-4; 9 bases are a match to TRBD1. The CDR3 is 16 residues long. Germline V CDR1 and CDR2: MNHNS, SASEGT. The V segment lost 2 bases and the J segment 7 bases; nucleotides outside the gene matches: 8. CDR3 nucleotide sequence: TGTGCCAGCAGTGAAAGTTTGGGACAGGGAAGTGAAAAACTGTTTTTT. Its protein product is CASSESLGQGSEKLFF.

The chain has TRBV5-6 and TRBJ2-7; 10 nucleotides align to TRBD1. J was trimmed by 4 bases and V by 4 bases; bases with no gene match: 14. The germline gives CDR1 SGHDT, CDR2 YYEEEE. The CDR3 has 17 amino acids. In DNA, the CDR3 is TGTGCCAGCAGCAAGAGGGACAGGGGTTTAGCTCGGTACGAGCAGTACTTC. Protein product: CASSKRDRGLARYEQYF.

The chain is built from TRBV10-2 and TRBJ2-7, with TRBD2 matching over 14 bases. Looked up from germline, CDR1 is WSHSY and CDR2 is SAAADI. Trimming took 4 bases from V and 2 from J; bases not matched to a gene: 10. The CDR3 totals 18 residues. Here the CDR3 DNA reads TGCGCCAGCAGTGGGACTAGCGGGGGGACACTCCGACCCTACGAGCAGTACTTC. Translation: CASSGTSGGTLRPYEQYF.

The chain joins TRBV9 to TRBJ2-3, with D uncertain. Trimming removed 2 bases at V and 3 bases at J, with 7 bases between. Germline V gives CDR1 SGDLS, CDR2 YYNGEE. The CDR3 consists of 13 residues. CDR3 nucleotides: TGTGCCAGCAGCGTCCAGGTGACAGATACGCAGTATTTT. Protein product: CASSVQVTDTQYF.

The V and J genes are TRBV10-3 and TRBJ1-5; 9 nucleotides line up with TRBD1. The germline V gene encodes CDR1 ENHRY and CDR2 SYGVKD. With V trimmed by 3 bases and J by 5 bases, 8 bases remained unmatched. The length of the CDR3 is 16 residues. The CDR3 bases are TGTGCCATCAGTGATGGGGGGGACAGGGTGTATCAGCCCCAGCATTTT. Translated: CAISDGGDRVYQPQHF.

V is TRBV16 and J is TRBJ1-1, with TRBD1 as a possible D gene (5 bases). Trimming removed 1 base at V and 4 bases at J, with 10 bases between. This CDR3 is 14 amino acids long. Germline CDR1 and CDR2: KGHSY and FQNENV. The CDR3 region has the DNA TGTGCCAGCAGCCAATTCGGGGGGGTCACTGAAGCTTTCTTT. This translates into CASSQFGGVTEAFF. The complete variable domain, with remaining parts taken from reference TRBV16 and TRBJ1-1, reads GEEVAQTPKHLVRGEGQKAKLYCAPIKGHSYVFWYQQVLKNEFKFLISFQNENVFDETGMPKERFSAKCLPNSPCSLEIQATKLEDSAVYFCASSQFGGVTEAFFGQGTRLTVV.

The CDR3 DNA sequence: TGTGCCAGCAGCCAAGACAGGGTATACTTCTACAATGAGCAGTTCTTC. This translates into CASSQDRVYFYNEQFF. The gene calls are TRBV5-6 and TRBJ2-1, with 7 positions matching TRBD1. With V trimmed by 4 bases and J by 3 bases, 10 bases remained unmatched. CDR1 and CDR2 from the germline V gene are SGHDT and YYEEEE. CDR3 length: 16 residues.

This clone has a single count. J is TRBJ1-4 and V is TRBV28; weak D call: TRBD1 (6 bases). CDR1 is MDHEN, CDR2 SYDVKM, per germline. The V end was cut by 5 bases, the J end by 5 bases, with 15 bases between. The CDR3 covers 15 residues. Here the CDR3 DNA reads TGTGCCAGCAGTCCCCGGACAGTACAAAATGAAAAACTGTTTTTT. It specifies CASSPRTVQNEKLFF.

A few counts support this clone. The chain links TRBV3-1 (or the pseudogene TRBV3-2) to TRBJ1-6; TRBD1 matches at 7 bases. Germline V gives CDR1 LGHDT, CDR2 YNNKEL (reference sequence). CDR3 length equals 15 residues. The ends lost 6 bases at V and 7 bases at J; junction bases unmatched: 9. In DNA, the CDR3 is TGTGCCAGCAGTCCCACAGGGGCCGGGAATTCACCCCTCCACTTT. The encoded protein is CASSPTGAGNSPLHF.

The chain is built from TRBV3-1 (or the pseudogene TRBV3-2) and TRBJ2-3; D perhaps matches TRBD2 (7 bases). The CDR3 covers 15 residues. Between the trimmed V and J ends, which lost 3 bases and 6 bases, there was a span of 16 bases. The germline CDR1 and CDR2 sequences are LGHDT and YNNKEL (reference sequence). The CDR3 region has the DNA TGTGCCAGCAGCCAGTCTCGGGGGGCAGAGGATACGCAGTATTTT. This translates into CASSQSRGAEDTQYF.

This sequence joins TRBV25-1 and TRBJ1-1, with D uncertain. Germline CDR1 is MGHDK and CDR2 is SYGVNS. Trimming cost V 5 bases and J 1 base, with 8 bases left between them. The CDR3 spans 13 residues. In DNA form, the CDR3 reads TGTGCCAGCAGTCTGTCGGGGAACACTGAAGCTTTCTTT. Amino acids: CASSLSGNTEAFF. Filled out from reference TRBV25-1 and TRBJ1-1, the complete variable domain reads EADIYQTPRYLVIGTGKKITLECSQTMGHDKMYWYQQDPGMELHLIHYSYGVNSTEKGDLSSESTVSRIRTEHFPLTLESARPSHTSQYLCASSLSGNTEAFFGQGTRLTVV.

The chain carries TRBV7-9 and TRBJ1-3, with 7 bases fitting TRBD1. Per the germline V gene, CDR1 is SEHNR and CDR2 is FQNEAQ (reference sequence). The CDR3 is 14 residues long. The V gene end was trimmed by 6 bases and the J gene end by 4 bases; junction bases not matched to a gene: 6. CDR3 sequence: CASRFQGEGNTIYF. In nucleotides, the CDR3 is TGTGCCAGCAGATTCCAGGGGGAGGGAAACACCATATATTTT.

The V call is TRBV3-1 (or the pseudogene TRBV3-2), the J call TRBJ1-4; 7 nucleotides agree with TRBD1. The ends lost 4 bases at V and 2 bases at J; junction bases unmatched: 4. Germline V gene data show CDR1 as LGHDT and CDR2 as YNNKEL (reference sequence). The CDR3 covers 15 residues. This CDR3 is CASSPTGFTNEKLFF. The DNA of the CDR3 is TGTGCCAGCAGCCCGACAGGGTTTACTAATGAAAAACTGTTTTTT.

In this sample, this clone turned up a few times. The genes are TRBV10-3 and TRBJ1-2; D unresolved. Germline CDR1 is ENHRY and CDR2 is SYGVKD. The V end lost 4 bases, the J end lost 13 bases, and 4 bases lay between the germline ends. The CDR3 consists of 8 residues. CDR3 sequence: CAISGGTF. In DNA, the CDR3 is TGTGCCATCAGTGGAGGCACCTTC.

This chain links TRBV10-3 with TRBJ1-5, with a tentative D call TRBD1 (6 bases). Per the germline V gene, CDR1 is ENHRY and CDR2 is SYGVKD. V lost 0 bases and J 2 bases, leaving 14 bases between the germline ends. The CDR3 runs to 17 residues. The CDR3 region has the DNA TGTGCCATCAGTGAGTCAGGGGGGGCGCGGGGCAATCAGCCCCAGCATTTT. Its protein is CAISESGGARGNQPQHF.

The J gene is TRBJ2-7, the V gene TRBV18; 12 nucleotides agree with TRBD2. The CDR3 is made up of 15 amino acids. Trimming cost V 2 bases and J 4 bases; bases outside gene matches: 3. Per the germline V gene, CDR1 is KGHSH and CDR2 is LQKENI. The CDR3, as DNA: TGTGCCAGCTCACCATCTAGCGGGGGGGCATACGAGCAGTACTTC. Encoded protein: CASSPSSGGAYEQYF.

This clone turned up a few times. This sequence joins TRBV28 and TRBJ2-2; D perhaps matches TRBD1 (5 bases). Trimming left V 1 base short and J 1 base short, with 10 bases between. Germline assignment: CDR1 MDHEN and CDR2 SYDVKM. The CDR3 covers 16 residues. CDR3 in amino acids: CASSLSPTGNTGELFF. In nucleotides, the CDR3 is TGTGCCAGCAGTTTATCCCCAACAGGGAACACCGGGGAGCTGTTTTTT.

The chain has TRBV30 and TRBJ1-6, with 10 bases matching TRBD1. The ends lost 2 bases at V and 0 bases at J; junction bases unmatched: 4. The length of the CDR3 is 17 residues. Per germline, CDR1 GTSNPN and CDR2 SVGIG (reference sequence). Written as DNA, the CDR3 is TGTGCCTGGAGTAGACAGGGGGCAAGCTCCTATAATTCACCCCTCCACTTT. Its protein is CAWSRQGASSYNSPLHF.

The chain carries TRBV30 and TRBJ2-6; D is uncertain. V was trimmed by 4 bases and J by 2 bases, leaving 12 bases between them. This CDR3 has 15 residues. CDR1 GTSNPN and CDR2 SVGIG come from the germline V gene (reference sequence). DNA of the CDR3: TGTGCCTGGACCAGTGCGGATGCTGGGGCCAACGTCCTGACTTTC. Amino acid sequence: CAWTSADAGANVLTF.

The V call is TRBV4-1, the J call TRBJ2-1; the D is unclear. V was clipped by 1 base and J by 0 bases, with 7 bases between them. The germline gives CDR1 MGHRA, CDR2 YSYEKL. This CDR3 has 15 residues. CDR3 amino acids: CASSQGYSSYNEQFF. CDR3 coding DNA: TGCGCCAGCAGCCAAGGCTACAGCTCCTACAATGAGCAGTTCTTC.

V gene TRBV25-1 combines with J gene TRBJ1-5; 8 bases align to TRBD1. Germline CDR1 MGHDK, CDR2 SYGVNS. The ends lost 9 bases at V and 4 bases at J; junction bases unmatched: 5. The CDR3 is 13 residues long. CDR3 protein: CASSGQVNQPQHF. CDR3 bases: TGTGCCAGTTCGGGACAGGTGAATCAGCCCCAGCATTTT. Filled out from reference TRBV25-1 and TRBJ1-5, the complete variable domain reads EADIYQTPRYLVIGTGKKITLECSQTMGHDKMYWYQQDPGMELHLIHYSYGVNSTEKGDLSSESTVSRIRTEHFPLTLESARPSHTSQYLCASSGQVNQPQHFGDGTRLSIL.

This chain links TRBV6-5 with TRBJ2-1; TRBD2 matches 10 bases. This CDR3 spans 13 amino acids. Germline V gene data show CDR1 as MNHEY and CDR2 as SVGAGI. V trimming: 8 bases; J trimming: 16 bases; junction bases outside the gene matches: 14. The CDR3 loop reads CASGTGTSVRLFF. The CDR3, as DNA: TGTGCCAGCGGCACCGGGACTAGCGTGCGGCTTTTCTTC.